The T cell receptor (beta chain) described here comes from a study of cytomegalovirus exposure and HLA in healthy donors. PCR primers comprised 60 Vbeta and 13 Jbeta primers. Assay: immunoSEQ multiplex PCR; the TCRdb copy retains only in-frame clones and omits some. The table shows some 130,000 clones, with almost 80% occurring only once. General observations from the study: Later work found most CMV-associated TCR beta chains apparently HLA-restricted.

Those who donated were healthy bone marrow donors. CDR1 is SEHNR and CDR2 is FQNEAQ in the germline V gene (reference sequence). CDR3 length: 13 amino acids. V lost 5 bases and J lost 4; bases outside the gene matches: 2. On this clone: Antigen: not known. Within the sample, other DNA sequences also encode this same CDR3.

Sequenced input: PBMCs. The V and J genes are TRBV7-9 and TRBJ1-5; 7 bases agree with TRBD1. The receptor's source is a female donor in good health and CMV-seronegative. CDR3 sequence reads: CASSLTGNQPQHF. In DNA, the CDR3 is TGTGCCAGCAGCCTGACAGGGAATCAGCCCCAGCATTTT.